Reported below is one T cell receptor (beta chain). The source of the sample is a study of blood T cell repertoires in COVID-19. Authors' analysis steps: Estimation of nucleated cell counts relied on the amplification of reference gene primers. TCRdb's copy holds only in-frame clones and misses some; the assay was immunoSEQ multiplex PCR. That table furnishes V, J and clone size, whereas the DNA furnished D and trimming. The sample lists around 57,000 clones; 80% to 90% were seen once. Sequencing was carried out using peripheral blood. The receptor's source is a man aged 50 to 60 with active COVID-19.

The CDR3 reads CASSYSRRLLMNTEAFF. Here the CDR3 DNA reads TGTGCCAGCAGTTACTCGCGCAGGTTACTCATGAACACTGAAGCTTTCTTT. The V and J genes are TRBV6-2 or TRBV6-3 and TRBJ1-1; D unresolved. Germline CDR1 MNHEY, CDR2 SVGEGT. The ends were cut back, 0 bases at V and 0 bases at J, with 14 bases in the middle. The CDR3 spans 17 residues.